Each of the 22 T cell receptor beta chains below was sequenced from the same sample in a study of blood T cell repertoires in COVID-19. The protocol was immunoSEQ multiplex PCR, while the TCRdb copy is restricted to in-frame clones and leaves out a portion. The table lists roughly 200,000 clones, about 87% of them singletons, with approximately 2.9% in the top ten. The sample consisted of peripheral blood. Receptors were obtained from a man in his sixties with acute or convalescent COVID-19.

V and J are TRBV3-1 (or the pseudogene TRBV3-2) and TRBJ2-4; D is perhaps TRBD2 (6 bases). The length of the CDR3 is 16 residues. Germline V gene data show CDR1 as LGHDT and CDR2 as YNNKEL (reference sequence). V lost 5 bases, J lost 1 base, and 15 bases lay in between. This CDR3 reads CASSAPGGRAKNIQYF. The CDR3 DNA sequence: TGTGCCAGCAGCGCCCCCGGGGGTCGGGCCAAAAACATTCAGTACTTC.

The chain uses TRBV9 and TRBJ1-2; a weak D match, TRBD1 (6 bases). This CDR3 has 16 residues. Germline V lookup: CDR1 SGDLS, CDR2 YYNGEE. Trimming removed 0 bases at V and 0 bases at J, with 12 bases between. The CDR3 DNA reads as TGTGCCAGCAGCGTAGACAGGGACCTTGCTAACTATGGCTACACCTTC. It is translated as CASSVDRDLANYGYTF.

V and J are TRBV18 and TRBJ2-1; no reliable D call. Germline V gene sequence: CDR1 KGHSH, CDR2 LQKENI. The CDR3 extends over 12 amino acids. Deletions cut 6 bases from V and 6 bases from J, with 9 bases between. CDR3 bases: TGTGCCAGCTCCCCAACGCGCAATGAGCAGTTCTTC. Encoded protein: CASSPTRNEQFF.

The rearrangement links TRBV4-2 to TRBJ1-1; 8 nucleotides agree with TRBD1. The CDR3 contains 15 residues. V lost 3 bases, J lost 5 bases, and 8 bases stayed unmatched. Germline-derived CDR1 and CDR2 are LGHNA and YNFKEQ. The CDR3 DNA reads TGTGCCAGCAGCCATCAGACAGGGGTCGGGACTGAAGCTTTCTTT. Protein sequence: CASSHQTGVGTEAFF.

The chain recombines TRBV27 with TRBJ1-2, with TRBD1 identical over 7 bases. Per the germline V gene, CDR1 is MNHEY and CDR2 is SMNVEV (reference sequence). The CDR3 sequence is 14 residues long. The junction had 7 bases not matched to a gene; V was cut back by 6 bases and J by 3 bases. The DNA of the CDR3 is TGTGCCAGCAGAAGACAGGGCCTAGACTATGGCTACACCTTC. Protein sequence: CASRRQGLDYGYTF.

Note on this clone: The same CDR3 arises from other DNA sequences in this sample as well. CDR3 sequence (DNA): TGTGCCAGCAGTCCTACCCCGGGCTCTGGGGCCAACGTCCTGACTTTC. It yields the protein CASSPTPGSGANVLTF. This chain joins TRBV7-3 and TRBJ2-6; D is undetermined. The V end lost 6 bases, the J end lost 0 bases, and 12 bases lay between the germline ends. CDR1 and CDR2 from the germline V gene are SGHTA and FQGTGA. CDR3 length: 16 amino acids.

V gene TRBV7-3 combines with J gene TRBJ1-5; D gene ambiguous. The CDR3 sequence is 13 residues long. In germline, CDR1 is SGHTA, CDR2 FQGTGA. Trimming stripped 3 bases from V and 9 bases from J, with 12 bases between. CDR3 in amino acids: CASSFEGGRPQHF. CDR3 coding DNA: TGTGCCAGCAGCTTTGAGGGCGGGCGGCCCCAGCATTTT.

This chain uses TRBV6-5 with TRBJ1-5; 8 bases are shared with TRBD1. The trim removed 0 bases at V and 12 bases at J, leaving 1 base unmatched. CDR1 MNHEY and CDR2 SVGAGI come from the germline V gene. The CDR3 totals 12 residues. The CDR3 reads CASSYSGTGQHF. In nucleotides, the CDR3 is TGTGCCAGCAGTTACTCGGGGACAGGCCAGCATTTT.

CDR3 sequence (DNA): TGCGCCAGCAGCCGAATTCCCCCGGGACAGGGCAGCGAGCAGTACTTC. Protein sequence: CASSRIPPGQGSEQYF. The V gene is TRBV5-1, the J gene TRBJ2-7, with 9 bases lining up with TRBD1. From germline, CDR1 is SGHRS and CDR2 YFSETQ. The CDR3 has 16 amino acids. V shed 4 bases, J shed 6 bases, and the junction held 14 bases outside the gene matches.

This sequence joins TRBV19 and TRBJ1-5; 9 bases fit TRBD1. Germline trimming cut 5 bases from V and 3 bases from J; bases unmatched to any gene: 5. Germline values: CDR1 LNHDA, CDR2 SQIVND (reference sequence). This CDR3 is built from 15 residues. Written as DNA, the CDR3 is TGTGCCAGTAGTCCGGACAGGGGAATCAATCAGCCCCAGCATTTT. It specifies CASSPDRGINQPQHF.

As concerns this clone: The DNA is omitted, as the CDR3 cannot be located on it reliably, and the CDR3 follows TCRdb's listing. The rearrangement joins TRBV5-1 to TRBJ2-7; the table names TRBD1, a call not compared with the DNA. The CDR3 region is 23 residues in length, termini included. Germline assignment: CDR1 SGHRS and CDR2 YFSETQ. CDR3 in amino acids: CAIKGQGTYEQYFVGQGTYEQYF.

The genes are TRBV4-1 and TRBJ2-7; D might be TRBD1 (6 bases). V was trimmed by 2 bases and J by 0 bases, leaving 14 bases between them. The CDR3 spans 16 residues. CDR1 is MGHRA, CDR2 YSYEKL, per germline. CDR3 loop: CASSQSTGYSSYEQYF. The CDR3 nucleotides read TGCGCCAGCAGCCAATCAACAGGGTACTCCTCCTACGAGCAGTACTTC.

The chain joins TRBV24-1 to TRBJ1-2; maybe TRBD1 (6 bases). Germline values: CDR1 KGHDR, CDR2 SFDVKD. The CDR3 has 14 residues. V was shortened by 7 bases and J by 2 bases, with 13 bases between the two germline ends. The CDR3 is CATRGGQGNYGYTF. CDR3 coding DNA: TGTGCCACCAGGGGGGGGCAGGGGAACTATGGCTACACCTTC.

The CDR3 bases are TGCGCCAGCAGCCGGCTGGGGGGACAAGAGACCCAGTACTTC. As protein: CASSRLGGQETQYF. The gene calls are TRBV5-1 and TRBJ2-5; perhaps TRBD2 as D (6 bases). V lost 4 bases to trimming and J lost 2 bases, with 12 bases between them. Per the germline V gene, CDR1 is SGHRS and CDR2 is YFSETQ. The CDR3 covers 14 residues.

This chain uses TRBV28 with TRBJ2-1, with 8 bases that match TRBD2. Unmatched junction bases numbered 1, after V lost 8 bases and J lost 4 bases. The CDR3 sequence is 12 residues long. Germline V CDR1 and CDR2: MDHEN, SYDVKM. The CDR3, as DNA: TGTGCCAGCCGGGGGGGGTACAATGAGCAGTTCTTC. This gives the protein CASRGGYNEQFF. The entire variable domain, with the rest obtained from reference TRBV28 and TRBJ2-1, is as follows: DVKVTQSSRYLVKRTGEKVFLECVQDMDHENMFWYRQDPGLGLRLIYFSYDVKMKEKGDIPEGYSVSREKKERFSLILESASTNQTSMYLCASRGGYNEQFFGPGTRLTVL.

This clone was detected once. The chain has TRBV7-9 and TRBJ2-7, with 9 bases aligning to TRBD1. Germline V gives CDR1 SEHNR, CDR2 FQNEAQ (reference sequence). V shed 1 base, J shed 5 bases, and the junction held 3 bases outside the gene matches. The CDR3 has 14 residues. The CDR3 DNA follows: TGTGCCAGCAGCTTAGATTGGACAGGGGACGAGCAGTACTTC. This encodes CASSLDWTGDEQYF.

The rearrangement uses TRBV10-2 and TRBJ2-5; possible D gene TRBD1, 6 bases. Per germline, CDR1 WSHSY and CDR2 SAAADI. The CDR3 runs 13 residues. The V and J ends lost 6 bases and 2 bases respectively, with 10 bases between them. CDR3 sequence (DNA): TGCGCCAGCAGCCATAGGGGGCAAGAGACCCAGTACTTC. Translation: CASSHRGQETQYF.

The chain employs TRBV6-5 and TRBJ1-5; 8 positions agree with TRBD1. V dropped 0 bases and J dropped 3; count of bases not matched to a gene: 1. The CDR3 extends over 15 amino acids. The germline CDR1 and CDR2 sequences are MNHEY and SVGAGI. The CDR3 here is CASSYSGQANQPQHF. For the CDR3, the DNA is TGTGCCAGCAGTTACTCGGGACAGGCCAATCAGCCCCAGCATTTT.

This chain joins TRBV4-1 and TRBJ1-5; 7 bases map to TRBD1. This CDR3 region has 15 residues. The J segment lost 0 bases and the V segment lost 6 bases, leaving 5 bases of the junction unmatched. The germline V gene has CDR1 MGHRA and CDR2 YSYEKL. The chain's CDR3 is CASRPDRVSNQPQHF. The CDR3 DNA reads TGCGCCAGCAGGCCAGACAGGGTTAGCAATCAGCCCCAGCATTTT.

This clone was counted a few times. V and J are TRBV19 and TRBJ1-5; TRBD1 matches at 7 bases. Germline CDR1 reads LNHDA; CDR2 reads SQIVND (reference sequence). J was trimmed by 0 bases and V by 7 bases; bases with no gene match: 18. The CDR3 has 19 amino acids. CDR3 region: CASTSRVGGTKYSNQPQHF. The DNA of the CDR3 is TGTGCCAGTACCTCTCGTGTAGGGGGCACGAAATATAGCAATCAGCCCCAGCATTTT.

J is TRBJ2-5 and V is TRBV5-1; 11 bases are shared with TRBD2. The length of the CDR3 is 15 residues. CDR1 is SGHRS and CDR2 is YFSETQ in the germline V gene. The trim removed 5 bases at V and 0 bases at J, leaving 3 bases unmatched. The CDR3 DNA follows: TGCGCCAGCAGACTAGCGGGGGCGTACCAAGAGACCCAGTACTTC. This codes for CASRLAGAYQETQYF.

The CDR3 reads CASSGPGHRTSGNTIYF. The CDR3 nucleotides read TGTGCCAGCAGTGGGCCGGGCCACCGGACATCAGGAAACACCATATATTTT. This chain joins TRBV25-1 and TRBJ1-3; possible D gene TRBD1, 5 bases. V lost 4 bases and J 4 bases, leaving 20 bases between the germline ends. This CDR3 is built from 17 residues. Germline CDR1 is MGHDK and CDR2 is SYGVNS.